This TCR beta chain is from a study of PD-1 blockade in classical Hodgkin lymphoma. No patient escaped relapse after autologous stem cell transplantation, and brentuximab vedotin exposure varied. Each best response was a complete response, a partial response or progressive disease. Assay: immunoSEQ multiplex PCR; the TCRdb copy retains only in-frame clones and omits some. The table includes around 30,000 clones, 82% detected once. There are 15 residues in the CDR3. The V gene end was trimmed by 3 bases and the J gene end by 2 bases; junction bases not matched to a gene: 8. The germline CDR1 and CDR2 sequences are SGDLS and YYNGEE.

Material: peripheral blood mononuclear cells (PBMCs), obtained at baseline. The rearrangement links TRBV9 to TRBJ2-7, with 7 bases lining up with TRBD1. The clonotype comes from a human donor with classical Hodgkin lymphoma. The CDR3 region has the DNA TGTGCCAGCAGCGCATCACAGGGGCCAACCTACGAGCAGTACTTC. Its protein product is CASSASQGPTYEQYF.